The 2 T cell receptor beta chains below were found in one sample sequenced in a study of beta chain features in type 1 diabetes. Expressed TCRB transcripts got sequenced, as all isolated RNA was reverse transcribed. Profiled with immunoSEQ multiplex PCR; TCRdb holds only in-frame clones, not every one. The data hold around 240,000 clones, with roughly 9.6% observed a single time. Sample: naive CD4+ T cells from blood. All receptors come from a young woman in good health.

Only a few counts were recorded for this clone. The rearrangement joins TRBV5-6 to TRBJ2-1; 9 bases map to TRBD2. Germline lookup yields CDR1 SGHDT and CDR2 YYEEEE. This CDR3 is 17 amino acids long. Trimming took 0 bases from V and 0 from J; bases not matched to a gene: 4. The CDR3 is CASSLGLAVSSYNEQFF. The CDR3 DNA is TGTGCCAGCAGCTTGGGACTAGCGGTAAGCTCCTACAATGAGCAGTTCTTC.

V is TRBV10-3 and J is TRBJ2-7; D remains unclear. In germline, CDR1 is ENHRY, CDR2 SYGVKD. Trimming removed 6 bases at V and 0 bases at J, with 12 bases between. The CDR3 extends over 14 amino acids. CDR3 DNA: TGTGCCATCAGCATCGCAGGAAGCTCCTACGAGCAGTACTTC. This gives the protein CAISIAGSSYEQYF.